Listed below are T cell receptor beta chains from one sample, sequenced in a study of T cells in Graves' hyperthyroidism and ophthalmopathy. TCRdb passed the multiplex PCR reads through MiXCR, listing each CDR3 protein once. The sample has about 530,000 distinct CDR3 sequences, under 20% seen once; the top ten hold 15% to 20%. The sample comprised blood. The receptors stem from a woman aged 18-30 years with Graves' ophthalmopathy. CDR3s include the opening cysteine and the closing phenylalanine or tryptophan. The D gene is left open where the match is weak. Clone size is stated in some rows and not others, as once, few, many or a class when expanded.

J gene: TRBJ1-3; V gene: TRBV30; D gene: .; clone size: few; CDR3 DNA: TGTGCCTGGCAGGGTTTTGGAAACACCATATATTTT; CDR3 protein: CAWQGFGNTIYF
J gene: TRBJ1-5; V gene: TRBV19; D gene: .; clone size: .; CDR3 DNA: TGTGCCAGTACCTCGGGGAGGGGCGCAGGTGGTCAGCCCCAGCATTTT; CDR3 protein: CASTSGRGAGGQPQHF
J gene: TRBJ1-2; V gene: TRBV7-9; D gene: .; clone size: many; CDR3 DNA: TGTGCCAGCAGCTCGGACAGACCCCATGGCTACACCTTC; CDR3 protein: CASSSDRPHGYTF
J gene: TRBJ2-1; V gene: TRBV18; D gene: TRBD2; clone size: many; CDR3 DNA: TGTGCCAGCTCACCAGCTAGCGGGAGTTACAATGAGCAGTTCTTC; CDR3 protein: CASSPASGSYNEQFF
J gene: TRBJ1-2; V gene: TRBV7-2; D gene: TRBD1; clone size: many; CDR3 DNA: TGTGCCAGCAGCTCCGCGACAGGGGCTCAATATGGCTACACCTTC; CDR3 protein: CASSSATGAQYGYTF
J gene: TRBJ2-2; V gene: TRBV27; D gene: .; clone size: once; CDR3 DNA: TGTGCCAGCAGTTTAGTGGGAGTCTCCCCGCCAGGCGGGGAGCTGTTTTTT; CDR3 protein: CASSLVGVSPPGGELFF
J gene: TRBJ1-1; V gene: TRBV28; D gene: TRBD1; clone size: many; CDR3 DNA: TGTGCCAGCAGTCCCTCTGGACAGGGGTCCACTGAAGCTTTCTTT; CDR3 protein: CASSPSGQGSTEAFF
J gene: TRBJ2-1; V gene: TRBV5-6; D gene: TRBD1; clone size: many; CDR3 DNA: TGTGCCAGCAGCTTCGGGACAGGGGGGTTCTTC; CDR3 protein: CASSFGTGGFF
J gene: TRBJ2-3; V gene: TRBV5-1; D gene: TRBD1; clone size: many; CDR3 DNA: TGCGCCAGCAGCTTAAACCGGGACAGGGGGGTGTCAGATACGCAGTATTTT; CDR3 protein: CASSLNRDRGVSDTQYF
J gene: TRBJ2-1; V gene: TRBV6-1; D gene: TRBD2; clone size: many; CDR3 DNA: TGTGCCAGCATGACTCCGGGACTAGCGGGAGGAACAGAGCAGTTCTTC; CDR3 protein: CASMTPGLAGGTEQFF
J gene: TRBJ1-5; V gene: TRBV12-3/TRBV12-4; D gene: .; clone size: .; CDR3 DNA: TGTGCCAGCAGCCAAGGGGCCCCCAATCAGCCCCAGCATTTT; CDR3 protein: CASSQGAPNQPQHF
J gene: TRBJ2-3; V gene: TRBV7-9; D gene: .; clone size: many; CDR3 DNA: TGTGCCAGCAGCTTAGTGGGGGGTGACCTCACAGATACGCAGTATTTT; CDR3 protein: CASSLVGGDLTDTQYF
J gene: TRBJ2-4; V gene: TRBV25-1; D gene: .; clone size: .; CDR3 DNA: TGTGCCAGCACTGAAGGAGGAGCCAAAAACATTCAGTACTTC; CDR3 protein: CASTEGGAKNIQYF
J gene: TRBJ1-2; V gene: TRBV30; D gene: TRBD1; clone size: few; CDR3 DNA: TGTGCCTGGAGTGCCGACAGGGGGTTGGGCGGCTACACCTTC; CDR3 protein: CAWSADRGLGGYTF
J gene: TRBJ1-1; V gene: TRBV27; D gene: .; clone size: .; CDR3 DNA: TGTGCCAGCAGTTTACAGGGGTCGAACACTGAAGCTTTCTTT; CDR3 protein: CASSLQGSNTEAFF
J gene: TRBJ2-1; V gene: TRBV4-1; D gene: .; clone size: few; CDR3 DNA: TGCGCCAGCAGCCCCCTCTGGGGGAGGCCAGGGAATGAGCAGTTCTTC; CDR3 protein: CASSPLWGRPGNEQFF
J gene: TRBJ2-1; V gene: TRBV20-1; D gene: .; clone size: few; CDR3 DNA: TGCAGCTGGGGATGGGACACCAATGAGCAGTTCTTC; CDR3 protein: CSWGWDTNEQFF
J gene: TRBJ1-2; V gene: TRBV2; D gene: .; clone size: many; CDR3 DNA: TGTGCCAGCGCGATTGAGAAAGGGAACTATGGCTACACCTTC; CDR3 protein: CASAIEKGNYGYTF
J gene: TRBJ2-1; V gene: TRBV6-2/TRBV6-3; D gene: TRBD2; clone size: many; CDR3 DNA: TGTGCCAGCAGTCGGAGCGGGAGGGGAATTGAGCAGTTCTTC; CDR3 protein: CASSRSGRGIEQFF
J gene: TRBJ2-4; V gene: TRBV7-2; D gene: TRBD1; clone size: few; CDR3 DNA: TGTGCCAGCAGCTTAGAGACCGGGACAGGGAACATTCAGTACTTC; CDR3 protein: CASSLETGTGNIQYF
J gene: TRBJ1-4; V gene: TRBV6-1; D gene: .; clone size: few; CDR3 DNA: TGTGCCAGCATCCTTCACCCTAAGGCGGCTAATGAAAAACTGTTTTTT; CDR3 protein: CASILHPKAANEKLFF
J gene: TRBJ2-1; V gene: TRBV5-1; D gene: TRBD2; clone size: few; CDR3 DNA: TGCGCCAGCAGCGGCGGACTAGCGGGAACGGGCTACAATGAGCAGTTCTTC; CDR3 protein: CASSGGLAGTGYNEQFF
J gene: TRBJ2-7; V gene: TRBV5-4; D gene: TRBD1; clone size: few; CDR3 DNA: TGTGCCAGCAGCTCAATCTACAGGGGATCCCACTACGAGCAGTACTTC; CDR3 protein: CASSSIYRGSHYEQYF
J gene: TRBJ1-2; V gene: TRBV5-4; D gene: .; clone size: many; CDR3 DNA: TGTGCCAGCAGCTTGGCAGGGTCCAACTATGGCTACACCTTC; CDR3 protein: CASSLAGSNYGYTF
J gene: TRBJ2-6; V gene: TRBV5-4; D gene: .; clone size: .; CDR3 DNA: TGTGCCAGCAGCTTGGGGGACAACTCTGGGGCCAACGTCCTGACTTTC; CDR3 protein: CASSLGDNSGANVLTF
J gene: TRBJ1-5; V gene: TRBV10-3; D gene: TRBD1; clone size: many; CDR3 DNA: TGTGCCATCGCTACAGGGGCGGAGGGGCCCCAGCATTTT; CDR3 protein: CAIATGAEGPQHF
J gene: TRBJ2-6; V gene: TRBV12-3/TRBV12-4; D gene: .; clone size: few; CDR3 DNA: TGTGCCAGCAGTTTGTGGGGCCCGGGGGACTCTGGGGCCAACGTCCTGACTTTC; CDR3 protein: CASSLWGPGDSGANVLTF
J gene: TRBJ2-6; V gene: TRBV6-1; D gene: TRBD1; clone size: .; CDR3 DNA: TGTGCCAGCAGGAACAGGGGGCAAAACTCTGGGGCCAACGTCCTGACTTTC; CDR3 protein: CASRNRGQNSGANVLTF
J gene: TRBJ1-5; V gene: TRBV6-1; D gene: TRBD1; clone size: once; CDR3 DNA: TGTGCCAGCAGTGGACAACCGGGACAGCTCGGTCAGCCCCAGCATTTT; CDR3 protein: CASSGQPGQLGQPQHF
J gene: TRBJ2-1; V gene: TRBV19; D gene: .; clone size: .; CDR3 DNA: TGTGCCAGTAGTATAGGGGCTAACCACAATGAGCAGTTCTTC; CDR3 protein: CASSIGANHNEQFF
J gene: TRBJ2-1; V gene: TRBV13; D gene: TRBD2; clone size: .; CDR3 DNA: TGTGCCAGCAGCACAACGACTAGCGGGAGACCCAATGAGCAGTTCTTC; CDR3 protein: CASSTTTSGRPNEQFF
J gene: TRBJ1-1; V gene: TRBV29-1; D gene: .; clone size: .; CDR3 DNA: TGCAGCGTTGACCCCGGACTGTTGAACACTGAAGCTTTCTTT; CDR3 protein: CSVDPGLLNTEAFF
J gene: TRBJ2-7; V gene: TRBV7-6; D gene: TRBD1; clone size: many; CDR3 DNA: TGTGCCAGCAGCTTAATGTCAGGGGGCTCCTACGAGCAGTACTTC; CDR3 protein: CASSLMSGGSYEQYF
J gene: TRBJ1-1; V gene: TRBV6-2/TRBV6-3; D gene: TRBD1; clone size: .; CDR3 DNA: TGTGCCAGCAGTCAGTCTACAGGGGCCGTTACTGAAGCTTTCTTT; CDR3 protein: CASSQSTGAVTEAFF
J gene: TRBJ1-4; V gene: TRBV4-1; D gene: .; clone size: .; CDR3 DNA: TGCGCCAGCAGCCAAGATGGCCCCCGGACTGGAAAACTGTTTTTT; CDR3 protein: CASSQDGPRTGKLFF
J gene: TRBJ2-7; V gene: TRBV19; D gene: TRBD2; clone size: .; CDR3 DNA: TGTGCCAGTAGTATAGCGGAAGCGGGGAACGAGCAGTACTTC; CDR3 protein: CASSIAEAGNEQYF
J gene: TRBJ2-7; V gene: TRBV27; D gene: TRBD1; clone size: many; CDR3 DNA: TGTGCCAGCAGTATGGACAGGGAGTATCACGAGCAGTACTTC; CDR3 protein: CASSMDREYHEQYF
J gene: TRBJ2-3; V gene: TRBV3-1; D gene: .; clone size: many; CDR3 DNA: TGTGCCAGCAGCACCACTAGCTCCCCCACAGATACGCAGTATTTT; CDR3 protein: CASSTTSSPTDTQYF
J gene: TRBJ1-1; V gene: TRBV9; D gene: TRBD1; clone size: .; CDR3 DNA: TGTGCCAGCAAGCCAGGGGGATTGAACACTGAAGCTTTCTTT; CDR3 protein: CASKPGGLNTEAFF
J gene: TRBJ1-5; V gene: TRBV28; D gene: .; clone size: .; CDR3 DNA: TGTGCCAGCAGTTTATCGAGCGGCAGGGGCCACAATCAGCCCCAGCATTTT; CDR3 protein: CASSLSSGRGHNQPQHF
J gene: TRBJ2-7; V gene: TRBV18; D gene: .; clone size: .; CDR3 DNA: TGTGCCAGCTCACCGACAGGACTAAGGACTACCTACGAGCAGTACTTC; CDR3 protein: CASSPTGLRTTYEQYF
J gene: TRBJ1-2; V gene: TRBV27; D gene: TRBD1; clone size: .; CDR3 DNA: TGTGCCAGCAAGGAAACAGGGGGCGTGTTTCTCGCTGGGGGCTACACCTTC; CDR3 protein: CASKETGGVFLAGGYTF
J gene: TRBJ1-1; V gene: TRBV7-9; D gene: .; clone size: .; CDR3 DNA: TGTGCCAGCAGCCACTCACAGCTGAACACTGAAGCTTTCTTT; CDR3 protein: CASSHSQLNTEAFF
J gene: TRBJ1-2; V gene: TRBV4-2; D gene: .; clone size: few; CDR3 DNA: TGTGCCAGCAGCCAAGAAGGGGACTATGGCTACACCTTC; CDR3 protein: CASSQEGDYGYTF
J gene: TRBJ1-2; V gene: TRBV13; D gene: .; clone size: few; CDR3 DNA: TGTGCCAGCAGCTTATTTGTGAGGGGGGACTATGGCTACACCTTC; CDR3 protein: CASSLFVRGDYGYTF
J gene: TRBJ1-2; V gene: TRBV9; D gene: TRBD1; clone size: few; CDR3 DNA: TGTGCCAGCACCGCGACCGGGACAGCAAACTATGGCTACACCTTC; CDR3 protein: CASTATGTANYGYTF
J gene: TRBJ1-5; V gene: TRBV10-2; D gene: .; clone size: few; CDR3 DNA: TGCGCCAGCAGTGAGATGGAGGGCGGTCAGCCCCAGCATTTT; CDR3 protein: CASSEMEGGQPQHF
J gene: TRBJ1-1; V gene: TRBV4-1; D gene: .; clone size: .; CDR3 DNA: TGCGCCAGCAGCCAAGAGGTCAGAATGACTGAAGCTTTCTTT; CDR3 protein: CASSQEVRMTEAFF
J gene: TRBJ1-2; V gene: TRBV12-3/TRBV12-4; D gene: .; clone size: .; CDR3 DNA: TGTGCCAGCAGTTTAACAACGAACTATGGCTACACCTTC; CDR3 protein: CASSLTTNYGYTF
J gene: TRBJ2-2; V gene: TRBV10-3; D gene: TRBD2; clone size: .; CDR3 DNA: TGTGCCATCAGAATAGCGGGAGGGAGCACCGGGGAGCTGTTTTTT; CDR3 protein: CAIRIAGGSTGELFF
J gene: TRBJ1-2; V gene: TRBV20-1; D gene: .; clone size: many; CDR3 DNA: TGCTGCCCCGGGGGATATGGCTACACCTTC; CDR3 protein: CCPGGYGYTF
J gene: TRBJ1-5; V gene: TRBV28; D gene: .; clone size: many; CDR3 DNA: TGTGCCAGCAGTTTATCCCCATATAGCAATCAGCCCCAGCATTTT; CDR3 protein: CASSLSPYSNQPQHF